Listed below are T cell receptor beta chains from one sample, sequenced in a study of T cell responses to AZD1222 COVID-19 vaccine. Method: immunoSEQ multiplex PCR; TCRdb's copy keeps in-frame clones and lacks some. The sample includes some 64,000 clones, over 80% of them seen just once. The sequencing used peripheral blood, collected 28 days after the second dose of the MenACWY control vaccine. The source is an adult who received the MenACWY meningococcal vaccine as a control. Each CDR3 is given with its conserved first and last residue. Fields, in order: V gene, clone size, D gene, J gene, CDR3 DNA, CDR3 protein. A D gene is named only where the DNA matches it firmly. For some rows the clone size is stated as once, few or many, or as a class when expanded; others skip it.

>TRBV7-2|.|.|TRBJ2-5
TGTGCCAGCAGCCAGGGGGAGGGGGCCCCCCGGACCCAGTACTTC
CASSQGEGAPRTQYF
>TRBV5-1|.|.|TRBJ1-4
TGCGCCAGCAGCGTAGGGACGGCCGATGAAAAACTGTTTTTT
CASSVGTADEKLFF
>TRBV4-3|.|.|TRBJ2-4
TGCGCCAGCAGCCAAGATCCGTCTAGCGCCGATGTAGCCAAAAACATTCAGTACTTC
CASSQDPSSADVAKNIQYF
>TRBV7-9|.|.|TRBJ1-3
TGTGCCAGCAGCTTATATAAGTGGGACTCTGGAAACACCATATATTTT
CASSLYKWDSGNTIYF
>TRBV2|.|.|TRBJ1-5
TGTGCCAGCAGTGAAGGCAGGGTGCGGCCCCAGCATTTT
CASSEGRVRPQHF
>TRBV29-1|.|.|TRBJ2-5
TGCAGCGTCAAGGACAGCGGGCAGACCCAGTACTTC
CSVKDSGQTQYF
>TRBV28|.|TRBD1|TRBJ2-7
TGTGCCAGCAGTCCAACAGGGGTAGAGCAGTACTTC
CASSPTGVEQYF
>TRBV25-1|.|.|TRBJ1-2
TGTGCCAGCAGTGAATCTCGGGGAAGTAGTGGCTACACCTTC
CASSESRGSSGYTF
>TRBV24-1|.|.|TRBJ1-5
TGTGCCACCAGTACGGGCCAAGGGCAGCCCCAGCATTTT
CATSTGQGQPQHF
>TRBV3-1/TRBV3-2|.|.|TRBJ2-3
TGTGCCAGCAGCCAAGGACCTCAGGGGGATACGCAGTATTTT
CASSQGPQGDTQYF
>TRBV7-3|.|.|TRBJ2-5
TGTGCCAGCAGCTTAATAGCGAGGGAGACCCAGTACTTC
CASSLIARETQYF
>TRBV10-1|.|TRBD1|TRBJ1-5
TGCGCCATTATGGACAGGGCGGGGTATAGCAATCAGCCCCAGCATTTT
CAIMDRAGYSNQPQHF
>TRBV27|few|TRBD1|TRBJ1-5
TGTGCCAGCAGTTTTCTCCCAACAGGGGAGAGGAGTCAGCCCCAGCATTTT
CASSFLPTGERSQPQHF
>TRBV12-3/TRBV12-4|.|.|TRBJ2-1
TGTGCCAGCAGCGGTCAGGGGGGCCGGGAGTTCTTC
CASSGQGGREFF
>TRBV12-3/TRBV12-4|.|.|TRBJ1-1
TGTGCCAGCAGCCTAGGGGTATCTGAAGCTTTCTTT
CASSLGVSEAFF
>TRBV6-2/TRBV6-3|.|TRBD1|TRBJ2-7
TGTGCCAGCAGTTATAGCAGGGGGCGGGACGAGCAGTACTTC
CASSYSRGRDEQYF
>TRBV6-6|.|.|TRBJ2-7
TGTGCCAGCACCCCCACCGTTCCAAACGCCGACTACGAGCAGTACTTC
CASTPTVPNADYEQYF
>TRBV9|once|.|TRBJ2-1
TGTGCCAGCAGCCTTCTAGCTACCCTCAACAATGAGCAGTTCTTC
CASSLLATLNNEQFF
>TRBV18|.|.|TRBJ1-5
TGTGCCAGCTCACCGGGGGACCAGCCCCAGCATTTT
CASSPGDQPQHF
>TRBV7-9|.|.|TRBJ2-7
TGTGCCAGCAGCTTTTTGCCGGGGGAGCAGTACTTC
CASSFLPGEQYF
>TRBV5-4|.|.|TRBJ1-3
TGTGCCAGCAGCTTAGGCTTACTCGGGGCCAACTCTGGAAACACCATATATTTT
CASSLGLLGANSGNTIYF
>TRBV28|.|TRBD1|TRBJ2-3
TGTGCCAGCAGTTTCAACAGGGGCGGCACAGATACGCAGTATTTT
CASSFNRGGTDTQYF
>TRBV10-1|.|TRBD2|TRBJ2-3
TGCGCCAGCAGTCTAACTAGCGGGAGTACAGATACGCAGTATTTT
CASSLTSGSTDTQYF
>TRBV29-1|.|.|TRBJ1-1
TGCAGCGTTGAAGACACTGAAGCTTTCTTT
CSVEDTEAFF
>TRBV28|.|.|TRBJ1-6
TGTGCCAGCAGTTTTTTTCGACAGACTAATTCACCCCTCCACTTT
CASSFFRQTNSPLHF
>TRBV5-1|.|TRBD2|TRBJ2-5
TGCGCCAGCAGCTTGAGCGGGAGTCCCCTCCAAGAGACCCAGTACTTC
CASSLSGSPLQETQYF